The rows below give T cell receptor beta chains drawn from one sample of a study of cytomegalovirus exposure and HLA in healthy donors. TCRdb keeps only in-frame clones here, not all; method: immunoSEQ multiplex PCR. Counted here are tens of thousands of clones, around two thirds occurring once; the ten biggest clones make up 3.9%. The material sequenced was PBMCs. The receptor set was obtained from a man in his thirties or forties in good health and CMV-seronegative. CDR3s include the opening cysteine and the closing phenylalanine or tryptophan. Each record gives: D gene, V gene, clone size, J gene, CDR3 protein, CDR3 DNA. The D gene is left open where the match is weak. Not all rows give a size; the values are once, few, many and, for expanded clones, a class.

D gene: TRBD1
V gene: TRBV14
clone size: NA
J gene: TRBJ1-1
CDR3 protein: CASSPKTGGYLGTEAFF
CDR3 DNA: TGTGCCAGCAGCCCTAAGACAGGGGGATATCTAGGGACTGAAGCTTTCTTT

D gene: TRBD2
V gene: TRBV5-4
clone size: NA
J gene: TRBJ2-3
CDR3 protein: CASSLGTSVISTDTQYF
CDR3 DNA: TGTGCCAGCAGCTTGGGGACTAGCGTTATTAGCACAGATACGCAGTATTTT

D gene: TRBD2
V gene: TRBV4-2
clone size: few
J gene: TRBJ2-3
CDR3 protein: CASSQTSGGVSDTQYF
CDR3 DNA: TGTGCCAGCAGCCAAACTAGCGGGGGGGTGAGTGATACGCAGTATTTT

D gene: TRBD2
V gene: TRBV7-9
clone size: NA
J gene: TRBJ2-7
CDR3 protein: CASSRAGGSGEQYF
CDR3 DNA: TGTGCCAGCAGTCGAGCGGGAGGGTCGGGGGAGCAGTACTTC

D gene: NA
V gene: TRBV11-3
clone size: NA
J gene: TRBJ1-1
CDR3 protein: CASSLESTAEAFF
CDR3 DNA: TGTGCCAGCAGCTTAGAGTCAACAGCTGAAGCTTTCTTT

D gene: NA
V gene: TRBV2
clone size: NA
J gene: TRBJ1-2
CDR3 protein: CASSEARSSYGYTF
CDR3 DNA: TGTGCCAGCAGTGAAGCTCGGTCATCCTATGGCTACACCTTC

D gene: TRBD1
V gene: TRBV2
clone size: NA
J gene: TRBJ1-4
CDR3 protein: CASSVNRGGEKLFF
CDR3 DNA: TGTGCCAGCAGTGTGAACAGGGGAGGTGAAAAACTGTTTTTT

D gene: NA
V gene: TRBV23-1
clone size: NA
J gene: TRBJ2-7
CDR3 protein: CASRESEQYF
CDR3 DNA: TGCGCCAGCCGAGAGAGCGAGCAGTACTTC

D gene: NA
V gene: TRBV5-1
clone size: few
J gene: TRBJ1-6
CDR3 protein: CASSPGGGEHSPLHF
CDR3 DNA: TGCGCCAGCAGTCCCGGCGGCGGAGAGCATTCACCCCTCCACTTT

D gene: NA
V gene: TRBV6-6
clone size: NA
J gene: TRBJ1-4
CDR3 protein: CASSYQGQNEKLFF
CDR3 DNA: TGTGCCAGCAGTTACCAGGGCCAAAATGAAAAACTGTTTTTT

D gene: NA
V gene: TRBV6-5
clone size: NA
J gene: TRBJ1-2
CDR3 protein: CASSYGRNNYGYTF
CDR3 DNA: TGTGCCAGCAGTTACGGGCGTAACAACTATGGCTACACCTTC

D gene: NA
V gene: TRBV7-3
clone size: NA
J gene: TRBJ1-2
CDR3 protein: CASSQGGGYGYTF
CDR3 DNA: TGTGCCAGCAGCCAAGGGGGGGGGTATGGCTACACCTTC

D gene: TRBD2
V gene: TRBV4-3
clone size: NA
J gene: TRBJ2-3
CDR3 protein: CASSQDGGGSGGDTQYF
CDR3 DNA: TGCGCCAGCAGCCAAGACGGAGGCGGTAGCGGGGGAGATACGCAGTATTTT

D gene: TRBD2
V gene: TRBV28
clone size: NA
J gene: TRBJ2-3
CDR3 protein: CATQGASGSPDTQYF
CDR3 DNA: TGTGCCACTCAGGGGGCTAGCGGGAGCCCAGATACGCAGTATTTT

D gene: TRBD2
V gene: TRBV7-2
clone size: few
J gene: TRBJ2-1
CDR3 protein: CASSLVRIAGGNEQFF
CDR3 DNA: TGTGCCAGCAGCTTAGTCCGCATAGCGGGGGGCAATGAGCAGTTCTTC

D gene: NA
V gene: TRBV23-1
clone size: few
J gene: TRBJ1-1
CDR3 protein: CATDSMNTEAFF
CDR3 DNA: TGCGCGACGGACAGTATGAACACTGAAGCTTTCTTT

D gene: TRBD1
V gene: TRBV18
clone size: NA
J gene: TRBJ2-1
CDR3 protein: CASSQAKGTGFYNEQFF
CDR3 DNA: TGTGCCAGCTCACAAGCCAAAGGGACAGGGTTTTACAATGAGCAGTTCTTC

D gene: TRBD1
V gene: TRBV7-9
clone size: NA
J gene: TRBJ2-7
CDR3 protein: CSSSLGTGNEQYF
CDR3 DNA: TGTTCCAGCAGCTTAGGGACAGGGAACGAGCAGTACTTC

D gene: NA
V gene: TRBV6-5
clone size: NA
J gene: TRBJ1-2
CDR3 protein: CASHRRGAYGYTF
CDR3 DNA: TGTGCCAGCCATAGGAGAGGAGCTTATGGCTACACCTTC

D gene: TRBD2
V gene: TRBV9
clone size: NA
J gene: TRBJ2-2
CDR3 protein: CASSVDPGLADTGELFF
CDR3 DNA: TGTGCCAGCAGCGTAGACCCGGGACTAGCCGACACCGGGGAGCTGTTTTTT

D gene: NA
V gene: TRBV10-3
clone size: NA
J gene: TRBJ1-2
CDR3 protein: CATLGANYGYTF
CDR3 DNA: TGTGCCACCCTAGGGGCTAACTATGGCTACACCTTC

D gene: TRBD1
V gene: TRBV4-1
clone size: few
J gene: TRBJ1-2
CDR3 protein: CASSPLVSARGQYGYTF
CDR3 DNA: TGCGCCAGCAGCCCCCTGGTAAGCGCCAGGGGGCAATATGGCTACACCTTC

D gene: NA
V gene: TRBV27
clone size: NA
J gene: TRBJ1-3
CDR3 protein: CASRITGEGNTIYF
CDR3 DNA: TGTGCCAGCAGAATTACGGGGGAAGGAAACACCATATATTTT

D gene: TRBD2
V gene: TRBV5-5
clone size: few
J gene: TRBJ2-7
CDR3 protein: CASSLAVVGGTSYEQYF
CDR3 DNA: TGTGCCAGCAGCTTGGCCGTGGTCGGGGGGACCTCCTACGAGCAGTACTTC

D gene: TRBD2
V gene: TRBV11-2
clone size: few
J gene: TRBJ2-1
CDR3 protein: CASSIQRGRYNEQFF
CDR3 DNA: TGTGCCAGCAGCATACAGCGGGGACGATACAATGAGCAGTTCTTC

D gene: NA
V gene: TRBV6-6
clone size: NA
J gene: TRBJ2-3
CDR3 protein: CASRQGLDTQYF
CDR3 DNA: TGTGCCAGCAGACAGGGATTAGATACGCAGTATTTT

D gene: TRBD1
V gene: TRBV5-4
clone size: NA
J gene: TRBJ2-6
CDR3 protein: CASSWTGSSGANVLTF
CDR3 DNA: TGTGCCAGCAGCTGGACAGGCAGCTCTGGGGCCAACGTCCTGACTTTC

D gene: NA
V gene: TRBV10-3
clone size: NA
J gene: TRBJ1-2
CDR3 protein: CAISESRGDGYGYTF
CDR3 DNA: TGTGCCATCAGTGAGTCCAGGGGAGATGGCTATGGCTACACCTTC

D gene: TRBD2
V gene: TRBV2
clone size: once
J gene: TRBJ2-5
CDR3 protein: CASRGGPASGKETQYF
CDR3 DNA: TGTGCCAGCAGGGGGGGTCCAGCTAGCGGAAAAGAGACCCAGTACTTC

D gene: NA
V gene: TRBV6-5
clone size: NA
J gene: TRBJ2-7
CDR3 protein: CASSYGQGGEQYF
CDR3 DNA: TGTGCCAGCAGTTATGGACAGGGAGGGGAGCAGTACTTC

D gene: TRBD1
V gene: TRBV5-5
clone size: NA
J gene: TRBJ1-6
CDR3 protein: CASSPPGTGRTPLHF
CDR3 DNA: TGTGCCAGCAGCCCACCCGGGACAGGGAGGACACCCCTCCACTTT

D gene: NA
V gene: TRBV15
clone size: few
J gene: TRBJ2-3
CDR3 protein: CATGLGGESTDTQYF
CDR3 DNA: TGTGCCACCGGCTTGGGGGGAGAGAGCACAGATACGCAGTATTTT

D gene: NA
V gene: TRBV7-9
clone size: NA
J gene: TRBJ2-7
CDR3 protein: CASSFDGRGSYEQYF
CDR3 DNA: TGTGCCAGCAGCTTTGACGGCCGGGGGTCCTACGAGCAGTACTTC

D gene: TRBD1
V gene: TRBV6-5
clone size: NA
J gene: TRBJ2-7
CDR3 protein: CASRTGSLGSYEQYF
CDR3 DNA: TGTGCCAGCAGGACAGGGAGTTTAGGGTCCTACGAGCAGTACTTC

D gene: NA
V gene: TRBV4-2
clone size: few
J gene: TRBJ2-7
CDR3 protein: CASSQDGGEQYF
CDR3 DNA: TGTGCCAGCAGCCAAGATGGGGGGGAGCAGTACTTC

D gene: TRBD2
V gene: TRBV2
clone size: NA
J gene: TRBJ2-7
CDR3 protein: CASVGTSGSLYEQYF
CDR3 DNA: TGTGCCAGCGTCGGGACTAGCGGGAGTCTGTACGAGCAGTACTTC

D gene: TRBD1
V gene: TRBV19
clone size: NA
J gene: TRBJ1-1
CDR3 protein: CASRSGTGGAVPMNTEAFF
CDR3 DNA: TGTGCCAGTAGGTCCGGGACAGGGGGCGCCGTGCCCATGAACACTGAAGCTTTCTTT